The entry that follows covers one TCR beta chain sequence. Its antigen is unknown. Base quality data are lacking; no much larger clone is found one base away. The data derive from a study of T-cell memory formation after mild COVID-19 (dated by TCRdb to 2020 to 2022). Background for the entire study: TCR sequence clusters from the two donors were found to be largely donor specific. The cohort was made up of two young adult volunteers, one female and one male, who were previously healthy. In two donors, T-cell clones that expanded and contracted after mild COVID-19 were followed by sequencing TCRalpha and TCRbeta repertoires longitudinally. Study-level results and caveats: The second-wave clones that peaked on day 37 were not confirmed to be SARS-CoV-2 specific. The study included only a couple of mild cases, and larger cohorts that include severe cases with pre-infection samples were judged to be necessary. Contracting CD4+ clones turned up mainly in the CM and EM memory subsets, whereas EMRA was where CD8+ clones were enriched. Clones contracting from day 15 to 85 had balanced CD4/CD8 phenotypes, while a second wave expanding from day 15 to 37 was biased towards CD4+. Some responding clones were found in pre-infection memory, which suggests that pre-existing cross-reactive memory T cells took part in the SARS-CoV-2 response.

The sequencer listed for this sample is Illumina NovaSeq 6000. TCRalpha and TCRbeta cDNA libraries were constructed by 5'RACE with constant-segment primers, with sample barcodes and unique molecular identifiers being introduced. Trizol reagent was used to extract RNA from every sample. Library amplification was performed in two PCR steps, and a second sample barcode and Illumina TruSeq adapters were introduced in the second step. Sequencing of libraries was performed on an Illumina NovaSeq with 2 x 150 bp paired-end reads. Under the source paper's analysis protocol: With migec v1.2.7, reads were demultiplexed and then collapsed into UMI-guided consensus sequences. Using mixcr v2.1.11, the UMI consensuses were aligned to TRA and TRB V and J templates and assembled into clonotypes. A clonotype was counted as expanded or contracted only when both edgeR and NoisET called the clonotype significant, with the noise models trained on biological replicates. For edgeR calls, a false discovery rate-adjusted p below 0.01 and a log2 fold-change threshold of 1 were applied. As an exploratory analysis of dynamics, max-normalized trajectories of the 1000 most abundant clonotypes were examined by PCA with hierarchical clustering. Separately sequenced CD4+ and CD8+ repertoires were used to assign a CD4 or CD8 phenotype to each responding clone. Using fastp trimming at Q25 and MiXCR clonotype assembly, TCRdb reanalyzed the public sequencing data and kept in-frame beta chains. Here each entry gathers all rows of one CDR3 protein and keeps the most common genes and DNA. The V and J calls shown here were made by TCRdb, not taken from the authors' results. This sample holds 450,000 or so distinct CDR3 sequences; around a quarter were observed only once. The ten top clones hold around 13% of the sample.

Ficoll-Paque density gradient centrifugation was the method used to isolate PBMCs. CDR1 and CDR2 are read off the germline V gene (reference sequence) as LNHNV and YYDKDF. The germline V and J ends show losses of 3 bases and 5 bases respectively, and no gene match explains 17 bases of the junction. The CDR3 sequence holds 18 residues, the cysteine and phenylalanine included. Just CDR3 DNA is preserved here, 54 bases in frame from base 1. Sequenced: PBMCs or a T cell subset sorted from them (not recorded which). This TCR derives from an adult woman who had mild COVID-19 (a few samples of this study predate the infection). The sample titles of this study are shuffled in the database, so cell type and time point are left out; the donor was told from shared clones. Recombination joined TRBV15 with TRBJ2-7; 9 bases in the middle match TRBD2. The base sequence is TGTGCCACCAGCAGCCTTAGCGGGGGCCATACTACCCGGAACGAGCAGTACTTC. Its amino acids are CATSSLSGGHTTRNEQYF.